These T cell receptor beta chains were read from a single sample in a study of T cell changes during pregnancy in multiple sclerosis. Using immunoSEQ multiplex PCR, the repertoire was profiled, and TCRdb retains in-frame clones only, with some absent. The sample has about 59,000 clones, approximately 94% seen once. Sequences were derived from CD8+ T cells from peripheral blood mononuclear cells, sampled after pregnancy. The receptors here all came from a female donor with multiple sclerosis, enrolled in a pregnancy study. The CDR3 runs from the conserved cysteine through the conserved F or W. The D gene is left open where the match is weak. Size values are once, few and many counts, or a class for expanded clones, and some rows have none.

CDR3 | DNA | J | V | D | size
CASSLAGLAGAGELFF | TGTGCCAGCAGCTTGGCCGGGCTAGCGGGAGCCGGGGAGCTGTTTTTT | TRBJ2-2 | TRBV5-6 | TRBD2 | .
CASSSYNEQFF | TGCGCCAGCAGTTCTTACAATGAGCAGTTCTTC | TRBJ2-1 | TRBV10-1 | . | .
CASSFSGRSYEQYF | TGTGCCAGCAGCTTTAGCGGGAGAAGCTACGAGCAGTACTTC | TRBJ2-7 | TRBV11-3 | TRBD2 | .
CATSRVRGSYEQYF | TGTGCCACCAGCAGAGTCAGGGGCTCCTACGAGCAGTACTTC | TRBJ2-7 | TRBV15 | . | .
CASSLSWVGWGGRAEGDEQFF | TGCGCCAGCAGCTTGAGTTGGGTGGGATGGGGCGGGAGGGCCGAGGGGGATGAGCAGTTCTTC | TRBJ2-1 | TRBV5-1 | TRBD2 | .
CASSQGLGGEQYF | TGCGCCAGCAGCCAAGGACTAGGAGGCGAGCAGTACTTC | TRBJ2-7 | TRBV4-1 | . | once
CASSATGRSSYEQYF | TGTGCCAGCAGTGCGACAGGGAGGTCATCCTACGAGCAGTACTTC | TRBJ2-7 | TRBV27 | . | .
CASSPTVQGYEQYF | TGTGCCAGCAGCCCCACAGTCCAGGGTTACGAGCAGTACTTC | TRBJ2-7 | TRBV27 | . | .
CASSFGTSGRAFYEQYF | TGTGCCAGCAGTTTCGGGACTAGCGGGAGGGCCTTTTACGAGCAGTACTTC | TRBJ2-7 | TRBV27 | TRBD2 | once
CAWRSAGELFF | TGTGCCTGGAGGTCGGCCGGGGAGCTGTTTTTT | TRBJ2-2 | TRBV30 | . | .
CASSQDTSGRVYNEQFF | TGTGCCAGCAGCCAAGATACTAGCGGGAGGGTCTACAATGAGCAGTTCTTC | TRBJ2-1 | TRBV14 | TRBD2 | .
CASSGQGGTPYEQYF | TGTGCCAGCAGCGGACAGGGGGGCACACCCTACGAGCAGTACTTC | TRBJ2-7 | TRBV7-9 | TRBD1 | .
CASSPRQGGSEKLFF | TGTGCCAGCAGCCCACGACAGGGGGGGAGTGAAAAACTGTTTTTT | TRBJ1-4 | TRBV11-2 | TRBD1 | once
CASSVGTGLVYEQYF | TGTGCCAGTAGTGTTGGGACAGGGTTAGTCTACGAGCAGTACTTC | TRBJ2-7 | TRBV19 | TRBD1 | .
CASSELAKDNEQFF | TGTGCCAGCAGTGAATTAGCCAAGGACAATGAGCAGTTCTTC | TRBJ2-1 | TRBV25-1 | . | .
CASSYRTSGANVLTF | TGTGCCAGCAGTTACAGGACCTCTGGGGCCAACGTCCTGACTTTC | TRBJ2-6 | TRBV2 | . | .
CASSLLRDSNEQFF | TGTGCCAGTAGTCTGTTACGGGACTCCAATGAGCAGTTCTTC | TRBJ2-1 | TRBV19 | . | .
CASSSGLFYEQYF | TGTGCCAGCAGTTCGGGACTTTTTTACGAGCAGTACTTC | TRBJ2-7 | TRBV27 | . | .
CASSDRGQGLFYEQYF | TGTGCCAGCAGTGATCGCGGACAGGGATTATTTTACGAGCAGTACTTC | TRBJ2-7 | TRBV2 | TRBD1 | .
CASTLGTGGNEQYF | TGTGCCAGCACTCTGGGGACAGGGGGGAACGAGCAGTACTTC | TRBJ2-7 | TRBV28 | TRBD1 | .
CASSLGAYVSYEQYF | TGTGCCAGCAGCTTAGGGGCATATGTGTCCTACGAGCAGTACTTC | TRBJ2-7 | TRBV7-9 | . | .
CAWSEGASFTDTQYF | TGTGCCTGGAGTGAGGGGGCTAGTTTTACAGATACGCAGTATTTT | TRBJ2-3 | TRBV30 | TRBD1 | .
CASSPPPDSPYEQYF | TGTGCCAGCAGCCCACCCCCCGACAGCCCCTACGAGCAGTACTTC | TRBJ2-7 | TRBV13 | . | .
CASSPENTDTQYF | TGTGCCAGCAGCCCCGAGAACACAGATACGCAGTATTTT | TRBJ2-3 | TRBV7-9 | . | .
CASSKDRKDYEQYF | TGTGCCAGCAGCAAAGACAGGAAAGACTACGAGCAGTACTTC | TRBJ2-7 | TRBV21-1 | . | .
CASMGRVWKLFF | TGTGCCAGCATGGGGAGGGTGTGGAAACTGTTTTTT | TRBJ1-4 | TRBV2 | . | once